This T cell receptor (beta chain) was sequenced during a study of OX40 agonist ivuxolimab in advanced cancers. At the level of the study: Of the participants, roughly 40% had some prior anti-PD-1, anti-PD-L1 or anti-CTLA-4 therapy, which was allowed. Of the patients, three showed partial responses, one with hepatocellular carcinoma and two with cutaneous melanoma.

There are 15 residues in the CDR3. Looked up from germline, CDR1 is MGHRA and CDR2 is YSYEKL. V dropped 1 base and J dropped 5 bases, with 14 bases sitting between them. Some clones are missing from TCRdb's copy, which holds only in-frame ones; the method was immunoSEQ multiplex PCR. Counted here are over 40,000 clones, approximately 91% occurring once; the ten biggest clones make up around 1.5%. This clonotype was obtained from an adult with an advanced solid tumor such as melanoma, head and neck, liver or kidney cancer. The gene calls are TRBV4-1 and TRBJ1-2; D is unclear. The sample was CD4+ or CD8+ T cells sorted from blood, taken in a trial of the OX40 agonist ivuxolimab. The CDR3 sequence: CASSQGLGLRYGYTF. The CDR3 coding sequence is TGCGCCAGCAGCCAAGGTTTGGGGTTGAGGTATGGCTACACCTTC.